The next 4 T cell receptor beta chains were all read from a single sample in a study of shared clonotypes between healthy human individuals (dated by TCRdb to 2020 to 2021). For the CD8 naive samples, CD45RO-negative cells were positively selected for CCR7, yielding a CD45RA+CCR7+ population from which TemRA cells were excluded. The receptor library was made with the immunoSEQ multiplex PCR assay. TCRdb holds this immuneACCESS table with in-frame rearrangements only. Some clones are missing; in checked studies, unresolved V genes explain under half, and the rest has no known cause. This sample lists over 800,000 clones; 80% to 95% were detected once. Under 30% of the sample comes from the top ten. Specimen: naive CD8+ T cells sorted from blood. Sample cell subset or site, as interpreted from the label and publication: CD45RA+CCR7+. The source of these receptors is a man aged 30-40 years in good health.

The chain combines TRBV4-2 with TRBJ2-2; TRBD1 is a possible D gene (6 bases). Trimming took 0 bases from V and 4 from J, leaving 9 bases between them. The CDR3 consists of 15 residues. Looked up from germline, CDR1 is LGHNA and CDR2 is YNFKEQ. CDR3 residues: CASSQEGTLTGELFF. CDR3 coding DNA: TGTGCCAGCAGCCAAGAAGGGACACTCACCGGGGAGCTGTTTTTT.

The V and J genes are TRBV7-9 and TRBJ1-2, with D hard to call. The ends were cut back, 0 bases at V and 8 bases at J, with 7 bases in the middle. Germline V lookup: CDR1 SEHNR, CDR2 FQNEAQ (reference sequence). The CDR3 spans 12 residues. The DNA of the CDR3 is TGTGCCAGCAGCTTAGCGAGCGTCGGCTACACCTTC. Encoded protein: CASSLASVGYTF.

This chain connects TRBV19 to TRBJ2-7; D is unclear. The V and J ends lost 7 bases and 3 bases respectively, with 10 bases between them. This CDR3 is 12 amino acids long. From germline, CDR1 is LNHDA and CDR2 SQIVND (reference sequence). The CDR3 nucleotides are TGTGCCAGTATGGCAGGAAACTACGAGCAGTACTTC. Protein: CASMAGNYEQYF. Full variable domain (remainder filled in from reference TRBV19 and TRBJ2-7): DGGITQSPKYLFRKEGQNVTLSCEQNLNHDAMYWYRQDPGQGLRLIYYSQIVNDFQKGDIAEGYSVSREKKESFPLTVTSAQKNPTAFYLCASMAGNYEQYFGPGTRLTVT.

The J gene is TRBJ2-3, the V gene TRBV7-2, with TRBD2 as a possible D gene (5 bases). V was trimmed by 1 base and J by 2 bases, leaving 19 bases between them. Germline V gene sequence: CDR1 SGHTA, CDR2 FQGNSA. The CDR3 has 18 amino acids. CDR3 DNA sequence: TGTGCCAGCAGCTTAGTAGATTGGGTTAAAGCGGCCACAGATACGCAGTATTTT. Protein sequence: CASSLVDWVKAATDTQYF.